The TCR beta chain described here comes from a study of control samples from healthy donors and cancer patients. This CDR3 has 15 residues. Germline V gene data show CDR1 as MNHEY and CDR2 as SVGAGI. Trimming at V came to 5 bases and at J to 8 bases, leaving 9 bases not matched to a gene. The table came from immunoSEQ multiplex PCR; TCRdb's copy has only in-frame clones and leaves some out. The sample has about 61,000 clones, around 90% seen once. Sequencing used PBMCs. The chain is built from TRBV6-5 and TRBJ1-6, with 7 bases lining up with TRBD1. This TCR was recovered from a man aged 55 to 69 with colorectal cancer. CDR3 nucleotides: TGTGCCAGCAGTCCTGACAGGGACGCCGATTCACCCCTCCACTTT. Protein: CASSPDRDADSPLHF.